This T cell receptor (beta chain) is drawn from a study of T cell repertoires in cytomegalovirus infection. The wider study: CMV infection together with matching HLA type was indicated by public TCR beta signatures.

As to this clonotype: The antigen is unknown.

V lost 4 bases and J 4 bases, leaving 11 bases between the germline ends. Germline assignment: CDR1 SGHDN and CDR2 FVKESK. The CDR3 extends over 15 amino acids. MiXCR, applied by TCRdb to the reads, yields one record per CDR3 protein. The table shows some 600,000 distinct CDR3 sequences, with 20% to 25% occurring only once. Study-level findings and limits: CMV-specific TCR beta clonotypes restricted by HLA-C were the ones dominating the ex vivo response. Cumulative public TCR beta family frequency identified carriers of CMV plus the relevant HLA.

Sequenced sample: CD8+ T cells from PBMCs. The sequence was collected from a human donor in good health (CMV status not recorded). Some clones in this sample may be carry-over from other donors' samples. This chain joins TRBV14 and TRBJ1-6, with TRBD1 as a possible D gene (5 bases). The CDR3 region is CASSLWGVYNSPLHF. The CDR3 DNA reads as TGTGCCAGCAGCCTGTGGGGGGTTTATAATTCACCCCTCCACTTT.